The text below deals with one T cell receptor (beta chain). The antigen is not known. TCRdb's table, derived via immunoSEQ multiplex PCR, lists solely in-frame clones and lacks some. Of around 320,000 clones in the sample, roughly 84% were seen once. These data belong to a study of Ad26.COV2.S vaccination and SARS-CoV-2 variants. Study-level points and caveats: Substantial breadth was reported for post-vaccination spike-specific CD8+ and CD4+ T cells.

Treatment defined: around 19 received Ad26.COV2.S at low or high dose, single or two shots; about 5 received placebo; per-sample allocation not given. Vaccine and placebo recipients were sampled on day 63 after the first injection. The J segment lost 3 bases and the V segment lost 2 bases, leaving 5 bases of the junction unmatched. The CDR3 length is 15 residues. Germline V gives CDR1 SGHDN, CDR2 FVKESK. This receptor was taken from a person between 18 and 65 years old who received the Ad26.COV2.S COVID-19 vaccine or a placebo. J is TRBJ2-5 and V is TRBV14; TRBD2 matches at 8 bases. Material: peripheral blood, obtained in a trial of Ad26.COV2.S vaccine versus placebo. CDR3 DNA sequence: TGTGCCAGCAGCCAATTTGGGACTAGAAAAGAGACCCAGTACTTC. It translates to CASSQFGTRKETQYF. The full variable domain, its missing parts supplied by reference TRBV14 and TRBJ2-5, is EAGVTQFPSHSVIEKGQTVTLRCDPISGHDNLYWYRRVMGKEIKFLLHFVKESKQDESGMPNNRFLAERTGGTYSTLKVQPAELEDSGVYFCASSQFGTRKETQYFGPGTRLLVL.